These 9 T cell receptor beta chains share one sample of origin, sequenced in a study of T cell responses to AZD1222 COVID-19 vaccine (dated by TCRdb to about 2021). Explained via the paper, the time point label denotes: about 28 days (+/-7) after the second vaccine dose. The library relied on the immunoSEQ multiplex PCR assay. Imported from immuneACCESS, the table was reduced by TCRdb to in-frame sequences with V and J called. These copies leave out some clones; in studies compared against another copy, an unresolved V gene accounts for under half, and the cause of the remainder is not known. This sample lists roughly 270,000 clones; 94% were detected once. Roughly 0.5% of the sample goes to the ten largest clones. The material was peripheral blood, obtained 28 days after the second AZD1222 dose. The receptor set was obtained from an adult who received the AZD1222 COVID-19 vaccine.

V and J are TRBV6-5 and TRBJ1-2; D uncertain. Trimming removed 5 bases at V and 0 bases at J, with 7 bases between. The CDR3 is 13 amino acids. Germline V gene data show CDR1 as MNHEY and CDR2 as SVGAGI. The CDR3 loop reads CASSPRTNYGYTF. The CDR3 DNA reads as TGTGCCAGCAGTCCCCGGACTAACTATGGCTACACCTTC.

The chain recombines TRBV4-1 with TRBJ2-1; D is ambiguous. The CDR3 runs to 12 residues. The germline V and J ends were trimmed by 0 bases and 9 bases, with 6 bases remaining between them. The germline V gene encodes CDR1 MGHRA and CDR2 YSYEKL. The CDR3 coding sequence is TGCGCCAGCAGCCAAGACCTGGGTGAGCAGTTCTTC. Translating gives CASSQDLGEQFF.

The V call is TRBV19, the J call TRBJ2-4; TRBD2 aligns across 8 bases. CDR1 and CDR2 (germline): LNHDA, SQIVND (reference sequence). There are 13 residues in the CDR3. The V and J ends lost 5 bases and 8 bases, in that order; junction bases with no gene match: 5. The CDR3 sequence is CASSSGLEDIQYF. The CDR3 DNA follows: TGTGCCAGTAGTTCGGGACTAGAGGACATTCAGTACTTC.

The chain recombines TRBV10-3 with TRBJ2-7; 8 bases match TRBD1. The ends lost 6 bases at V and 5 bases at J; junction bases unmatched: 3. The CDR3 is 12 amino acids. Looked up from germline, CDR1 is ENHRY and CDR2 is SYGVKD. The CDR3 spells CAIRQGGDEQYF. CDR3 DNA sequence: TGTGCCATCAGACAGGGGGGAGACGAGCAGTACTTC.

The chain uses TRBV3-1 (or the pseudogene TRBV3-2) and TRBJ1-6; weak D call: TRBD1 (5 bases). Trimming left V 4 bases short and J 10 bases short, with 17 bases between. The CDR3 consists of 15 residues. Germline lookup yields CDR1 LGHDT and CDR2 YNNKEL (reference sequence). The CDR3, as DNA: TGTGCCAGCAGCCGGCGGGACCGGGAGGGATCACCCCTCCACTTT. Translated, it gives CASSRRDREGSPLHF.

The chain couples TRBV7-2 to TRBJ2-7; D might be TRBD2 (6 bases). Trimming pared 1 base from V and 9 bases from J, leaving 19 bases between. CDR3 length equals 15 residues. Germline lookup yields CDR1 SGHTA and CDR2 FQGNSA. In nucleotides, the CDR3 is TGTGCCAGCAGCTTAGACGGGACTCGCGGGTTAGGGCAGTACTTC. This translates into CASSLDGTRGLGQYF.

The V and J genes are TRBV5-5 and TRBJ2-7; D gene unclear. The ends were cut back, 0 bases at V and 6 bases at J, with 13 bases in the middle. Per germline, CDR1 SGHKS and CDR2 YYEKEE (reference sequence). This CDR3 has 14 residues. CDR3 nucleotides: TGTGCCAGCAGCTTGGTAAGCAGGTTGGGCGAGCAGTACTTC. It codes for CASSLVSRLGEQYF.

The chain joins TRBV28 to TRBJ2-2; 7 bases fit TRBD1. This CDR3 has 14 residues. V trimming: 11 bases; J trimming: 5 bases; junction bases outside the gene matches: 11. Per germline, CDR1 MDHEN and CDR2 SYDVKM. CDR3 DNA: TGTGCCCGAACAGAGAGGGGGCTGACCGGGGAGCTGTTTTTT. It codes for CARTERGLTGELFF. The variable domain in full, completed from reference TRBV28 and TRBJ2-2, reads DVKVTQSSRYLVKRTGEKVFLECVQDMDHENMFWYRQDPGLGLRLIYFSYDVKMKEKGDIPEGYSVSREKKERFSLILESASTNQTSMYLCARTERGLTGELFFGEGSRLTVL.

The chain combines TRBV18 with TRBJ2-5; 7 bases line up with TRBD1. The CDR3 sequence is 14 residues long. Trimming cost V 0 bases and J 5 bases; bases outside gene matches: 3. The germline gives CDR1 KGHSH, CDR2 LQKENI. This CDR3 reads CASSPPNRGETQYF. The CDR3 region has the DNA TGTGCCAGCTCACCACCGAACAGGGGTGAGACCCAGTACTTC.